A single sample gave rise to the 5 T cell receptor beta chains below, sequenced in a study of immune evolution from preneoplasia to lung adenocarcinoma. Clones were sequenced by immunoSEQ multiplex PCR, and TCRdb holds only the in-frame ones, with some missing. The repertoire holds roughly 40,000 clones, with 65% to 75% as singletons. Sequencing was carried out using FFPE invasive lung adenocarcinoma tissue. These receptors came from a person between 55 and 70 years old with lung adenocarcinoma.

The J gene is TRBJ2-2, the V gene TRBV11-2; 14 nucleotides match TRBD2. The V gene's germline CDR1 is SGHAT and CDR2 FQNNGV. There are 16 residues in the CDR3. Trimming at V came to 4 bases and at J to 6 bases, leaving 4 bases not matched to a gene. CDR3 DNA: TGTGCCAGCAGCTCGGGACTAGCGGGAGAGGCCGGGGAGCTGTTTTTT. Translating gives CASSSGLAGEAGELFF. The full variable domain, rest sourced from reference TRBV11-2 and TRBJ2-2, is EAGVAQSPRYKIIEKRQSVAFWCNPISGHATLYWYQQILGQGPKLLIQFQNNGVVDDSQLPKDRFSAERLKGVDSTLKIQPAKLEDSAVYLCASSSGLAGEAGELFFGEGSRLTVL.

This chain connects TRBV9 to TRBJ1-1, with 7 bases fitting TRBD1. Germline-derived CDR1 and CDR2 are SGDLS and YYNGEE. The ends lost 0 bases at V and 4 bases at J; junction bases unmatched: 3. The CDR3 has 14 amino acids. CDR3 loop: CASSVEAGGTEAFF. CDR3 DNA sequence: TGTGCCAGCAGCGTAGAGGCAGGGGGCACTGAAGCTTTCTTT.

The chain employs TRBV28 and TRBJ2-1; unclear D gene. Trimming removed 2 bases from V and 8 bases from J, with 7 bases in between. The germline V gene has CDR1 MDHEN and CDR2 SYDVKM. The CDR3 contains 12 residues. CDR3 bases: TGTGCCAGCAGTTTACGCAAAGATGAGCAGTTCTTC. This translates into CASSLRKDEQFF. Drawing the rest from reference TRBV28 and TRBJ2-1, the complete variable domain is DVKVTQSSRYLVKRTGEKVFLECVQDMDHENMFWYRQDPGLGLRLIYFSYDVKMKEKGDIPEGYSVSREKKERFSLILESASTNQTSMYLCASSLRKDEQFFGPGTRLTVL.

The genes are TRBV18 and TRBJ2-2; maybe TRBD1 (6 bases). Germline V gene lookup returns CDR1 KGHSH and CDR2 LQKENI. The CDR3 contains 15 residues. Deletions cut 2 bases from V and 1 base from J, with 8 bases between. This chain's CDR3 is CASSPTGMNTGELFF. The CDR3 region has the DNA TGTGCCAGCTCACCAACAGGGATGAACACCGGGGAGCTGTTTTTT.

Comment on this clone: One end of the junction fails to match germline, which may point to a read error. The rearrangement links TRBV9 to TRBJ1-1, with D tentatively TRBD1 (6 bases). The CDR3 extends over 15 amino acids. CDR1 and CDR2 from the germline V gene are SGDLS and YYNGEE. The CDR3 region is CVSSAKGHQNTEAFF. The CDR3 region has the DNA TGTGTCAGCAGCGCAAAGGGACACCAGAACACTGAAGCTTTCTTT.